This T cell receptor beta chain originates from a study of blood T cell repertoires in COVID-19. Study-level information: From the United States, Italy and Spain came samples of acute and convalescent COVID-19. T cells, B-cell-depleted T cells, or PBMCs provided the cDNA or gDNA that served as material.

This clone was seen only once. In the original analysis: Amplifying reference gene primers gave estimates of nucleated cell counts. The protocol was immunoSEQ multiplex PCR, while the TCRdb copy is restricted to in-frame clones and leaves out a portion. Clone size and the V and J calls come from that table; the DNA yielded D and trimming. The sample includes about 69,000 clones, more than 75% of them seen just once. The source of this sequence is a man aged 35-49 years with COVID-19, enrolled during active disease. Sequenced: peripheral blood.

The CDR3 loop reads CASSLPDSNSYEQYF. Here the CDR3 DNA reads TGTGCCAGCAGCTTGCCGGACAGCAACTCCTACGAGCAGTACTTC. This rearrangement joins TRBV5-8 to TRBJ2-7; a possible D gene is TRBD1 (6 bases). Trimming removed 1 base at V and 0 bases at J, with 11 bases between. Germline assignment: CDR1 SGHTS and CDR2 YDEGEE. This CDR3 contains 15 residues. The full variable domain, completed using reference TRBV5-8 and TRBJ2-7, is EAGVTQSPTHLIKTRGQQATLRCSPISGHTSVYWYQQALGLGLQFLLWYDEGEERNRGNFPPRFSGRQFPNYSSELNVNALELEDSALYLCASSLPDSNSYEQYFGPGTRLTVT.